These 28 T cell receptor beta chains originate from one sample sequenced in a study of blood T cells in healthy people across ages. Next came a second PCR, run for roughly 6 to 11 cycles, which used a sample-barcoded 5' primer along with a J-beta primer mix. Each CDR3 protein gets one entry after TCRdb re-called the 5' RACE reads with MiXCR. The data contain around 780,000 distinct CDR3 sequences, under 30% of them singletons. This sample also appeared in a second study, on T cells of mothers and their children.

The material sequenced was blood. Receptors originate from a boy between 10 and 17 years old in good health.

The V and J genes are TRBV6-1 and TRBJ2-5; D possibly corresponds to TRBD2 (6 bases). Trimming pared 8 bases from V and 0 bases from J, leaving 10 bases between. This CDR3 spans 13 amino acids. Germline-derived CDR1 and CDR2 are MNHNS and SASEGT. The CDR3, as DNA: TGTGCCAGCGGGAGGACATACCAAGAGACCCAGTACTTC. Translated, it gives CASGRTYQETQYF.

CDR3 DNA sequence: TGCTCTTCCCGGCGGGGACAGGAGACCTACGAGCAGTACTTC. Protein product: CSSRRGQETYEQYF. This chain links TRBV5-1 with TRBJ2-5; 8 nucleotides line up with TRBD1. The J call may be wrong; the DNA end is better matched by TRBJ2-7. The CDR3 runs 14 residues. The germline gives CDR1 SGHRS, CDR2 YFSETQ.

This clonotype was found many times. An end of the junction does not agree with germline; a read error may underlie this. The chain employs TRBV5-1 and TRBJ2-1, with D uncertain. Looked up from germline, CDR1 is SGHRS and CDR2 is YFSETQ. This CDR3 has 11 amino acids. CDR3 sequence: CASSLENEQFF. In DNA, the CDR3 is TGTGCCAGCAGCCTAGAGAATGAGCAGTTCTTC. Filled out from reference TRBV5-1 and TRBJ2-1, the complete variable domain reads KAGVTQTPRYLIKTRGQQVTLSCSPISGHRSVSWYQQTPGQGLQFLFEYFSETQRNKGNFPGRFSGRQFSNSRSEMNVSTLELGDSALYLCASSLENEQFFGPGTRLTVL.

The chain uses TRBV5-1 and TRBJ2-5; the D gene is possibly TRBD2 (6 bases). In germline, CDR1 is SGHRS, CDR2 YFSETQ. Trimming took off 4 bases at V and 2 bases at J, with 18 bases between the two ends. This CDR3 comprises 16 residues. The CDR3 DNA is TGCGCCAGCAGCCCATGGGGCGGGGAAAGACAAGAGACCCAGTACTTC. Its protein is CASSPWGGERQETQYF.

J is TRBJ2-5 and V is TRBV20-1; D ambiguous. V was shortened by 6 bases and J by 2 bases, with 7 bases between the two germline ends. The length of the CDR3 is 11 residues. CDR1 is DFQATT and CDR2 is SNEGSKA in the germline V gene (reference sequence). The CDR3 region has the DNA TGCAGTGCCCGAAAGCAAGAGACCCAGTACTTC. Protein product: CSARKQETQYF.

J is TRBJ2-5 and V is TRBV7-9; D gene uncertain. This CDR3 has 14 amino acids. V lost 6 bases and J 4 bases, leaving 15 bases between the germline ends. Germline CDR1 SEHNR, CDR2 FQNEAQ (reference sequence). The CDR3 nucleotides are TGTGCCAGCAGTGGGCAGCTTGCCGGAGAGACCCAGTACTTC. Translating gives CASSGQLAGETQYF.

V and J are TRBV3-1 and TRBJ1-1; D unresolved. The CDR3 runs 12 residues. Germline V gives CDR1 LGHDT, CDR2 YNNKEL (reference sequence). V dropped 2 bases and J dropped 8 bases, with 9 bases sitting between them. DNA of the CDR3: TGTGCCAGCAGCCAACCCACCGGGGAAGCTTTCTTT. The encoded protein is CASSQPTGEAFF. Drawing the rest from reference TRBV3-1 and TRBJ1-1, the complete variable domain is DTAVSQTPKYLVTQMGNDKSIKCEQNLGHDTMYWYKQDSKKFLKIMFSYNNKELIINETVPNRFSPKSPDKAHLNLHINSLELGDSAVYFCASSQPTGEAFFGQGTRLTVV.

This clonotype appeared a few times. CDR3 bases: TGTGCCAGCAGCCAAGAAGTCCGCGGGGGGGTCTACAATGAGCAGTTCTTC. This translates into CASSQEVRGGVYNEQFF. The chain combines TRBV3-1 with TRBJ2-1; 9 nucleotides align to TRBD2. The CDR3 contains 17 residues. Germline V lookup: CDR1 LGHDT, CDR2 YNNKEL (reference sequence). The J segment lost 3 bases and the V segment lost 0 bases, leaving 6 bases of the junction unmatched.

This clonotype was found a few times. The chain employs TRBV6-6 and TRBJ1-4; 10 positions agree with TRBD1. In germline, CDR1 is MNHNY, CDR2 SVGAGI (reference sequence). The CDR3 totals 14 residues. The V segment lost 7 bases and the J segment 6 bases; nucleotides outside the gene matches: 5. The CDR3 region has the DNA TGTGCCAGCACCGAGGACAGGGGGGATGAAAAACTGTTTTTT. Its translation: CASTEDRGDEKLFF.

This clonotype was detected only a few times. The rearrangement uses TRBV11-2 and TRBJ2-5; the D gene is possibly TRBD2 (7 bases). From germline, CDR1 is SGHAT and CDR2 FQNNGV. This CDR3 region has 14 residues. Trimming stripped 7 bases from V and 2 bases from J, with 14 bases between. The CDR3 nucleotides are TGTGCCAGCACCCACGGGGGGCAGCAAGAGACCCAGTACTTC. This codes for CASTHGGQQETQYF. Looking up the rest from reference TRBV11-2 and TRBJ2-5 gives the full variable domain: EAGVAQSPRYKIIEKRQSVAFWCNPISGHATLYWYQQILGQGPKLLIQFQNNGVVDDSQLPKDRFSAERLKGVDSTLKIQPAKLEDSAVYLCASTHGGQQETQYFGPGTRLLVL.

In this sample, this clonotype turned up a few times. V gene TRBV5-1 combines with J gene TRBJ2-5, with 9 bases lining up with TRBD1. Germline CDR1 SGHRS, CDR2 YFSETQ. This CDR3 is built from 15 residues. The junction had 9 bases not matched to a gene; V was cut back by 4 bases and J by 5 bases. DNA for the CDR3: TGCGCCAGCAGCCCAATACCGGACAGGGGCGAGACCCAGTACTTC. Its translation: CASSPIPDRGETQYF.

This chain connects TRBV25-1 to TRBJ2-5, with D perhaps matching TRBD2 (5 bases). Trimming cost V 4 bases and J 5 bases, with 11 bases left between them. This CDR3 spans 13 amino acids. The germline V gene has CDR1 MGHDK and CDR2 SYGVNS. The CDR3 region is CASSGPTGETQYF. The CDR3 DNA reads TGTGCCAGCAGTGGGCCGACGGGGGAGACCCAGTACTTC.

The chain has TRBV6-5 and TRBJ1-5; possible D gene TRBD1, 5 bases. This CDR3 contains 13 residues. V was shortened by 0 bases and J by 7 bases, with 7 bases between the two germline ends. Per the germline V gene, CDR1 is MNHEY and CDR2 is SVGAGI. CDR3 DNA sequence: TGTGCCAGCAGTTACTCCAAGGGGCAGCCCCAGCATTTT. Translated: CASSYSKGQPQHF.

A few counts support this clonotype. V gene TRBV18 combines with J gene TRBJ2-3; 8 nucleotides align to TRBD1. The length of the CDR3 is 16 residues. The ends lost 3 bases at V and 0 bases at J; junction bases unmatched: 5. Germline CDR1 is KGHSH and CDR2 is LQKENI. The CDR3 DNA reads TGTGCCAGCTCACCCCGACAGGGGCTGAGCACAGATACGCAGTATTTT. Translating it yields CASSPRQGLSTDTQYF.

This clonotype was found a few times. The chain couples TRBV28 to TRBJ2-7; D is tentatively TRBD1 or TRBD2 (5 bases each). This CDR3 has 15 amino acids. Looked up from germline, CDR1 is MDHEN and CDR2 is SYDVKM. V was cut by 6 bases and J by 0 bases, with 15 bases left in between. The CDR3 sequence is CASRYRTGSSYEQYF. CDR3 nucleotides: TGTGCCAGCAGATACAGGACGGGGAGCTCCTACGAGCAGTACTTC.

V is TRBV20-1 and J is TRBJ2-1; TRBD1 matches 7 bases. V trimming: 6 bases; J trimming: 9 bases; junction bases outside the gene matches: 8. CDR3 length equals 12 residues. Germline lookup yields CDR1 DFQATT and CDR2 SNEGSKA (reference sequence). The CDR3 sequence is CSARQGSVEQFF. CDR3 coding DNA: TGCAGTGCAAGACAGGGAAGCGTTGAGCAGTTCTTC.

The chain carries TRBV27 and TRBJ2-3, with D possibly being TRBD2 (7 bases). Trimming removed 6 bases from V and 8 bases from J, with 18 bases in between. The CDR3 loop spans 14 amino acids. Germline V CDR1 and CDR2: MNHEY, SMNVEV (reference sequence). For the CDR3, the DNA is TGTGCCAGCAGCCCACCGGGGGGCTCCATTACGCAGTATTTT. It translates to CASSPPGGSITQYF.

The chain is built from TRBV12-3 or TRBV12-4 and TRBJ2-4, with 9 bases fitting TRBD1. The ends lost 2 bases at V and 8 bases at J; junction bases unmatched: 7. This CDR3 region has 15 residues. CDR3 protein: CASSLRQGGMDIQYF. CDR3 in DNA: TGTGCCAGCAGTTTAAGACAGGGGGGAATGGACATTCAGTACTTC.

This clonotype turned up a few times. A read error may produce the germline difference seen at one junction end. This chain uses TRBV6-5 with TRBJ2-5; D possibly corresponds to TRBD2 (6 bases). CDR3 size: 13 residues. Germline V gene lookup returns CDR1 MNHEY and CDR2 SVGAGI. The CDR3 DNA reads TGTGCCAGCAGACCCGGGGGTCAAGCGACCCAGTACTTC. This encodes CASRPGGQATQYF.

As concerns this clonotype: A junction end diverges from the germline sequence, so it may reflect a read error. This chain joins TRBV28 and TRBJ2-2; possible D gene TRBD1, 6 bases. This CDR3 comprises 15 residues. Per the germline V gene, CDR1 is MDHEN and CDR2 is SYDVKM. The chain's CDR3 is CASGWGQSNAGELFF. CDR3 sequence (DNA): TGTGCCAGTGGGTGGGGACAATCGAACGCCGGGGAGCTGTTTTTT.

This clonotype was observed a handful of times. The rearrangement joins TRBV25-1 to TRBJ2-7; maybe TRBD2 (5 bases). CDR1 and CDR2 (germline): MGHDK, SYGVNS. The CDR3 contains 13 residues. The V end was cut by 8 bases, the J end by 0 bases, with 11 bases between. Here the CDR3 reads CASGRRFSYEQYF. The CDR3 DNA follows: TGTGCCAGCGGTAGGAGGTTCTCCTACGAGCAGTACTTC.

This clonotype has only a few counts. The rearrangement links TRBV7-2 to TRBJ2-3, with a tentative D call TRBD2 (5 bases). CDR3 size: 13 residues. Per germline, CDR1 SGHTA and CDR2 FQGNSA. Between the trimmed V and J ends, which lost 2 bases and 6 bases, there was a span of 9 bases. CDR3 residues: CASSLSERDTQYF. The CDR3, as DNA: TGTGCCAGCAGCTTATCGGAGCGGGATACGCAGTATTTT.

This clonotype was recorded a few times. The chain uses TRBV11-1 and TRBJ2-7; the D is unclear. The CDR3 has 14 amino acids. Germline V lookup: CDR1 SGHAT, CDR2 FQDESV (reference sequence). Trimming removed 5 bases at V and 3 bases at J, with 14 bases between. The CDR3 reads CASSATLRIYEQYF. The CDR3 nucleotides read TGTGCCAGCAGCGCCACGCTCCGGATCTACGAGCAGTACTTC.

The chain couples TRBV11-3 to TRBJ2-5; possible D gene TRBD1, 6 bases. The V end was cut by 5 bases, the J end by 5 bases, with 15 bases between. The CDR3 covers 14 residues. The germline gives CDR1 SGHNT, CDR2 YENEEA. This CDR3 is CASSPTRGSETQYF. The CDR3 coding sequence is TGTGCCAGCAGCCCGACCAGGGGCTCGGAGACCCAGTACTTC. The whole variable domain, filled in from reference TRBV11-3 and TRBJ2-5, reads EAGVVQSPRYKIIEKKQPVAFWCNPISGHNTLYWYLQNLGQGPELLIRYENEEAVDDSQLPKDRFSAERLKGVDSTLKIQPAELGDSAVYLCASSPTRGSETQYFGPGTRLLVL.

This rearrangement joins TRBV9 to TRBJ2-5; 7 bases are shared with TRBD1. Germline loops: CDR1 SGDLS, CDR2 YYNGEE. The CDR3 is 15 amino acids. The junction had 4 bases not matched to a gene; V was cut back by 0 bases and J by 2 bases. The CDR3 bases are TGTGCCAGCAGCGTAGCCCCGGACAGGCAAGAGACCCAGTACTTC. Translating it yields CASSVAPDRQETQYF.

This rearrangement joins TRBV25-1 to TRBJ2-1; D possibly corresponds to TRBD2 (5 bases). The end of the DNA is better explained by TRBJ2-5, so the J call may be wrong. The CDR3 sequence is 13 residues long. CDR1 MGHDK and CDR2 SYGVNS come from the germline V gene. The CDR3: CASSRGIGETQYF. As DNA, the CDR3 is TGTGCCAGCAGTCGAGGGATTGGGGAGACCCAGTACTTC.

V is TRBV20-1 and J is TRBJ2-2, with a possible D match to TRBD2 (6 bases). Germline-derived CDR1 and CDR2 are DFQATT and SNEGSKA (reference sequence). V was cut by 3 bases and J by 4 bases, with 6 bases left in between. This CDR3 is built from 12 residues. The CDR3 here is CSASGSTGELFF. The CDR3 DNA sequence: TGCAGTGCTAGCGGGAGCACCGGGGAGCTGTTTTTT.

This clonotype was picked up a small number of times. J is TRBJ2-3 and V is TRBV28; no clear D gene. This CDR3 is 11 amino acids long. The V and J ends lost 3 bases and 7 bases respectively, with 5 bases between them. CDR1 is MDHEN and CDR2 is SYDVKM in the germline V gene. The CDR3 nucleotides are TGTGCCAGCAGTTTCACTCATACGCAGTATTTT. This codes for CASSFTHTQYF.